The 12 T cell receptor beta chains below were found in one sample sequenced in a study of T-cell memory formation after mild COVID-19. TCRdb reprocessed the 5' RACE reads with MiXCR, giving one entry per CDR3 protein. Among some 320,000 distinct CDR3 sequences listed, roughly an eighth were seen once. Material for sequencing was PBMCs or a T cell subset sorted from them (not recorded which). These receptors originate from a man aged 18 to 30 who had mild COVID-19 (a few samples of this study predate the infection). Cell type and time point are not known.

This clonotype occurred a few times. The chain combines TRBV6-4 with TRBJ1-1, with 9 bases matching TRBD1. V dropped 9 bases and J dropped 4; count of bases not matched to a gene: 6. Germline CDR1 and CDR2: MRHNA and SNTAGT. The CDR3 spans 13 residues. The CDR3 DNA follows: TGTGCCAGTTCACAGGGGGCGAGCACTGAAGCTTTCTTT. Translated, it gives CASSQGASTEAFF.

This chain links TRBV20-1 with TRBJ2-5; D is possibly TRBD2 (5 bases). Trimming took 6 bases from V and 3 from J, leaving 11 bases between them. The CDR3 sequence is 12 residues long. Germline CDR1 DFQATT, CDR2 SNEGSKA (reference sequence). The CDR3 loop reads CSALGKKETQYF. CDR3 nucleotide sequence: TGCAGTGCCCTCGGGAAAAAAGAGACCCAGTACTTC.

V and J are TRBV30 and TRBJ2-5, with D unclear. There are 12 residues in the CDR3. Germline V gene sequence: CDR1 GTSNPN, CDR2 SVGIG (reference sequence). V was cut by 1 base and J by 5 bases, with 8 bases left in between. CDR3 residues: CAWSGPVETQYF. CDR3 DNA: TGTGCCTGGAGTGGGCCTGTGGAGACCCAGTACTTC.

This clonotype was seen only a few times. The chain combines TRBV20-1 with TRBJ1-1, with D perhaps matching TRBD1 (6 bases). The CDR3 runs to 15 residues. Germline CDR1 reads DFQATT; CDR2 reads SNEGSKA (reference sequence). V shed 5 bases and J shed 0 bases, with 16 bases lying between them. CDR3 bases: TGCAGTGCTGGAGGCAGGGGATTGGTGAACACTGAAGCTTTCTTT. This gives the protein CSAGGRGLVNTEAFF.

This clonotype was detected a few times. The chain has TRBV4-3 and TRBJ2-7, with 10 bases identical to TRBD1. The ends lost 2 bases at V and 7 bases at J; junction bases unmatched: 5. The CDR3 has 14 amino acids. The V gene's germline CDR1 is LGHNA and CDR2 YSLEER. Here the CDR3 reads CASSQRQGAREQYF. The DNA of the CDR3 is TGCGCCAGCAGCCAACGACAGGGGGCGAGGGAGCAGTACTTC.

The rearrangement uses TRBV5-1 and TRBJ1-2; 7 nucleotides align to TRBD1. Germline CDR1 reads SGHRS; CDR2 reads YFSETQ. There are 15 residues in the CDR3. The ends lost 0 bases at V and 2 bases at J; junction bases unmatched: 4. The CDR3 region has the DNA TGCGCCAGCAGCTTGGGGGGGACAGTAAACTATGGCTACACCTTC. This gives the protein CASSLGGTVNYGYTF.

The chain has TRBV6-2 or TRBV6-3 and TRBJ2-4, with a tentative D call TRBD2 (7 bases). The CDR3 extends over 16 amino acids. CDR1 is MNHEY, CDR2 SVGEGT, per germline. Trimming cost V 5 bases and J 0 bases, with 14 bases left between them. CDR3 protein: CASSRHREGAKNIQYF. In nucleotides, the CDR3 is TGTGCCAGCAGTAGACACAGGGAGGGAGCCAAAAACATTCAGTACTTC.

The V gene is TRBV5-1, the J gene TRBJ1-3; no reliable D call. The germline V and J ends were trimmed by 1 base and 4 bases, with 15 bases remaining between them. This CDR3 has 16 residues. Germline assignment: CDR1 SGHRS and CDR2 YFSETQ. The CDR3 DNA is TGCGCCAGCAGCTTGTCCACTCCAGTGGGCGGAAACACCATATATTTT. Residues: CASSLSTPVGGNTIYF. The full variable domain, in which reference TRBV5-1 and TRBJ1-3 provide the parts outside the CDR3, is KAGVTQTPRYLIKTRGQQVTLSCSPISGHRSVSWYQQTPGQGLQFLFEYFSETQRNKGNFPGRFSGRQFSNSRSEMNVSTLELGDSALYLCASSLSTPVGGNTIYFGEGSWLTVV.

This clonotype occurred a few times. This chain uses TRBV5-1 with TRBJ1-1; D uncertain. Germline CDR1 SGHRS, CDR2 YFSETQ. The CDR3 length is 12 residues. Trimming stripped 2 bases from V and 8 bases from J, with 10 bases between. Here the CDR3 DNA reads TGCGCCAGCAGCTTAAATTCTGGCGAAGCTTTCTTT. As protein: CASSLNSGEAFF.

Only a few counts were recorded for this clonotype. CDR3 loop: CASSLGAGGRQFF. CDR3 bases: TGTGCCAGCAGCTTAGGAGCCGGCGGACGGCAGTTCTTC. This chain links TRBV7-2 with TRBJ2-1; D is ambiguous. The CDR3 is 13 amino acids. V dropped 1 base and J dropped 12 bases, with 13 bases sitting between them. CDR1 and CDR2 (germline): SGHTA, FQGNSA.

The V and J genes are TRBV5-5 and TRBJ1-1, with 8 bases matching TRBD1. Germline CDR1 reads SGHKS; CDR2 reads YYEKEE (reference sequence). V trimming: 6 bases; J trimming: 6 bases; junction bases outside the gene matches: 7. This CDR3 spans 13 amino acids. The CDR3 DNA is TGTGCCAGCATCGGCATACAGGGGGCTGAAGCTTTCTTT. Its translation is CASIGIQGAEAFF.

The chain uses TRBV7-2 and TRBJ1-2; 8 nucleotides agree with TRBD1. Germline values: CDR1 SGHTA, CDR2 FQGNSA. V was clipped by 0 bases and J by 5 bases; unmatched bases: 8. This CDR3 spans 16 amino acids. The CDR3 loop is CASSLAVQGANYGYTF. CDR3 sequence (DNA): TGTGCCAGCAGCTTAGCCGTGCAGGGGGCGAATTATGGCTACACCTTC.